This T cell receptor (beta chain) is drawn from a study of blood T cell repertoires in COVID-19. At the level of the study: From the United States, Italy and Spain came samples of acute and convalescent COVID-19.

The V and J ends lost 5 bases and 8 bases, in that order; junction bases with no gene match: 2. The CDR3 has 11 residues. Germline V gives CDR1 SEHNR, CDR2 FQNEAQ (reference sequence). Participants were aged roughly 18 to 89 years from 20 to 30 US areas. Participants' reported clinical history set cohort assignment. Per the study methods: Researchers report that nucleated cell counts were estimated from reference gene primer amplification. Data came from immunoSEQ multiplex PCR; TCRdb stores just in-frame clones and leaves some out. That table gives V, J and clone size, and the DNA gave D and trimming. This sample yields around 300,000 clones, of which 80% to 90% are seen a single time; over 2% belongs to the top ten.

What was sequenced was PBMCs or T cells enriched from blood (not recorded which). The sequence was collected from a woman between 18 and 29 years old who had recovered from COVID-19. The J gene is TRBJ1-2, the V gene TRBV7-9; 7 bases agree with TRBD1. The CDR3 coding sequence is TGTGCCAGCAGCGCAGGGGGAGGCTACACCTTC. It encodes CASSAGGGYTF.